This T cell receptor (beta chain) stems from a study of cytomegalovirus exposure and HLA in healthy donors. Both 60 Vbeta primers and 13 Jbeta primers went into the PCR. Using immunoSEQ multiplex PCR, the repertoire was profiled, and TCRdb retains in-frame clones only, with some absent. The repertoire holds some 190,000 clones, with less than 90% as singletons. Points from the study as a whole: Among CMV-associated TCR beta chains, most appeared HLA-restricted in a later analysis.

For this clone: What it recognizes is unknown.

Germline V gene lookup returns CDR1 SGHAT and CDR2 FQNNGV. The V gene lost 1 base and the J gene lost 0 bases, with 16 bases spanning the gap. The CDR3 totals 18 residues. V gene TRBV11-2 combines with J gene TRBJ2-1; TRBD2 might be the D (6 bases). Sequenced material: PBMCs. The TCR sequence derives from a girl aged 10-17 years in good health and CMV-seropositive. CDR3 coding DNA: TGTGCCAGCAGCTTAGGAGGGTTAGCGGCTGTCTCCTACAATGAGCAGTTCTTC. This codes for CASSLGGLAAVSYNEQFF. The full variable domain, in which reference TRBV11-2 and TRBJ2-1 provide the parts outside the CDR3, is EAGVAQSPRYKIIEKRQSVAFWCNPISGHATLYWYQQILGQGPKLLIQFQNNGVVDDSQLPKDRFSAERLKGVDSTLKIQPAKLEDSAVYLCASSLGGLAAVSYNEQFFGPGTRLTVL.